This T cell receptor beta chain stems from a study of CD8 T cells in ankylosing spondylitis. This CDR3 has 16 residues. Germline V gene lookup returns CDR1 DFQATT and CDR2 SNEGSKA (reference sequence). V shed 6 bases, J shed 0 bases, and the junction held 10 bases outside the gene matches. With regard to this clonotype: The antigen remains unidentified.

Overall study findings and caveats: Clones linked to disease, bearing a CD8+ phenotype, were relatively rare in peripheral blood. In the blood and synovial fluid of reactive arthritis, some motif variants had been previously reported. According to the report, clones linked to the disease were significantly enriched in matched synovial fluid samples taken from ankylosing spondylitis patients. Ankylosing spondylitis blood appeared to carry a characteristic TCR beta motif of roughly eight highly homologous variants.

Quantitative 5'-RACE with molecular barcodes generated TCR beta libraries. From the 5' RACE reads, TCRdb called clonotypes with MiXCR, one entry per CDR3 protein. Of a few hundred thousand distinct CDR3 sequences listed, about 15% are singletons. The chain couples TRBV20-1 to TRBJ2-5; 10 bases fit TRBD2. The sequencing input was blood, either unsorted or a sorted T cell fraction (not recorded which). The TCR sequence derives from a male donor with ankylosing spondylitis. CDR3 protein: CSAHMGLAGDQETQYF. CDR3 coding DNA: TGCAGTGCCCATATGGGCCTAGCGGGAGACCAAGAGACCCAGTACTTC.